These 22 T cell receptor beta chains were sequenced from one sample in a study of beta chain features in type 1 diabetes. The whole isolated RNA underwent reverse transcription, so sequencing captured expressed TCRB transcripts. Sequencing was performed with immunoSEQ multiplex PCR; in TCRdb, only in-frame clones are kept and a portion is missing. The table includes under 200,000 clones, 7.5% to 10% detected once. Sequences were obtained from central memory CD4+ T cells from blood. These receptor sequences come from a man aged 18-30 years in good health.

The DNA for the CDR3 is TGTGCCAGCAAGAGTAGCGGGAGCTCAGATACGCAGTATTTT. It translates to CASKSSGSSDTQYF. The chain carries TRBV6-1 and TRBJ2-3, with 9 bases aligning to TRBD2. V gave up 7 bases and J gave up 4 bases; unmatched junction bases: 6. This CDR3 is 14 amino acids long. Germline lookup yields CDR1 MNHNS and CDR2 SASEGT.

The chain couples TRBV28 to TRBJ2-5; 7 nucleotides match TRBD1. CDR3 length: 17 amino acids. Germline V gene sequence: CDR1 MDHEN, CDR2 SYDVKM. V was clipped by 2 bases and J by 0 bases; unmatched bases: 9. The CDR3 DNA sequence: TGTGCCAGCAGTTTACTGGAACCGGGACAGTACCAAGAGACCCAGTACTTC. Translation: CASSLLEPGQYQETQYF. Filled out from reference TRBV28 and TRBJ2-5, the complete variable domain reads DVKVTQSSRYLVKRTGEKVFLECVQDMDHENMFWYRQDPGLGLRLIYFSYDVKMKEKGDIPEGYSVSREKKERFSLILESASTNQTSMYLCASSLLEPGQYQETQYFGPGTRLLVL.

In this sample, this clone turned up many times. The chain carries TRBV4-3 and TRBJ2-1, with D possibly being TRBD1 (6 bases). With 3 bases removed from V and 2 bases from J, the gap between germline ends came to 14 bases. This CDR3 region has 16 residues. Germline assignment: CDR1 LGHNA and CDR2 YSLEER. This CDR3 reads CASSHADRIAYNEQFF. The CDR3 DNA follows: TGCGCCAGCAGCCATGCCGACAGGATCGCCTACAATGAGCAGTTCTTC.

This clone has a count of ten or more. The rearrangement links TRBV29-1 to TRBJ2-5; 12 nucleotides align to TRBD1. V lost 7 bases to trimming and J lost 4 bases; unmatched junction nucleotides: 4. CDR1 is SQVTM, CDR2 ANQGSEA, per germline. This CDR3 has 13 amino acids. CDR3 sequence (DNA): TGCAGCGGGGGACAGGGGGCTGGAGAGACCCAGTACTTC. Its translation is CSGGQGAGETQYF.

The rearrangement links TRBV18 to TRBJ2-1; weak D call: TRBD2 (6 bases). The CDR3 has 18 residues. CDR1 is KGHSH and CDR2 is LQKENI in the germline V gene. V lost 1 base and J 2 bases, leaving 18 bases between the germline ends. The CDR3 DNA is TGTGCCAGCTCACCACGAGTTATTTCAGCGGGCCCCTACAATGAGCAGTTCTTC. Protein: CASSPRVISAGPYNEQFF.

In its sample, this clone was seen many times. The rearrangement links TRBV7-9 to TRBJ1-1; D gene unclear. Trimming removed 5 bases from V and 7 bases from J, with 11 bases in between. CDR1 and CDR2 from the germline V gene are SEHNR and FQNEAQ (reference sequence). The CDR3 has 12 residues. CDR3 protein: CASSTSGGEAFF. The CDR3 bases are TGTGCCAGCAGCACCTCTGGAGGTGAAGCTTTCTTT.

The J gene is TRBJ2-7, the V gene TRBV2, with TRBD2 matching 12 bases. After removal of 4 bases from V and 0 bases from J, the junction contained 4 bases not matched to a gene. The CDR3 sequence is 16 residues long. Germline V gene data show CDR1 as SNHLY and CDR2 as FYNNEI. CDR3: CASSAGLAGYSYEQYF. The CDR3, as DNA: TGTGCCAGCAGTGCCGGACTAGCGGGGTACTCCTACGAGCAGTACTTC.

With respect to this clone: At the DNA level, this CDR3 is encoded by other sequences in the same sample as well. V and J are TRBV4-1 and TRBJ2-7, with 9 nucleotides matching TRBD1. The CDR3 has 15 amino acids. Per the germline V gene, CDR1 is MGHRA and CDR2 is YSYEKL. With 3 bases clipped from V and 0 bases from J, the junction kept 3 bases outside the gene matches. CDR3 in amino acids: CASSQGTGSSYEQYF. Here the CDR3 DNA reads TGCGCCAGCAGCCAGGGGACAGGGAGCTCCTACGAGCAGTACTTC.

This clone was observed a handful of times. The chain has TRBV7-9 and TRBJ2-2; 8 bases line up with TRBD2. Germline V lookup: CDR1 SEHNR, CDR2 FQNEAQ (reference sequence). V lost 0 bases to trimming and J lost 4 bases; unmatched junction nucleotides: 4. The CDR3 runs 16 residues. In nucleotides, the CDR3 is TGTGCCAGCAGCTTAGCGCTCGGGAGGGGCACCGGGGAGCTGTTTTTT. Translation: CASSLALGRGTGELFF.

This clone was seen ten or more times. This chain links TRBV29-1 with TRBJ2-7, with D possibly matching TRBD1 (6 bases). The ends were cut back, 7 bases at V and 2 bases at J, with 12 bases in the middle. Germline V CDR1 and CDR2: SQVTM, ANQGSEA. The CDR3 sequence is 12 residues long. The CDR3 sequence is CSATTGAYEQYF. DNA for the CDR3: TGCAGCGCGACGACAGGAGCCTACGAGCAGTACTTC.

The chain employs TRBV11-2 and TRBJ1-3, with no clear D. Germline V gene sequence: CDR1 SGHAT, CDR2 FQNNGV. With 3 bases removed from V and 0 bases from J, the gap between germline ends came to 9 bases. This CDR3 is built from 15 residues. The CDR3 is CASSLGALSGNTIYF. CDR3 in DNA: TGTGCCAGCAGCTTGGGAGCCCTCTCTGGAAACACCATATATTTT.

This clone has only a few counts. The rearrangement joins TRBV11-3 to TRBJ2-1; 7 positions agree with TRBD2. Trimming took 6 bases from V and 6 from J; bases not matched to a gene: 11. This CDR3 has 15 amino acids. From germline, CDR1 is SGHNT and CDR2 YENEEA. The CDR3 loop is CASRPSVGRGNEQFF. The CDR3 DNA reads TGTGCCAGCAGGCCATCCGTTGGGAGGGGCAATGAGCAGTTCTTC.

The rearrangement links TRBV18 to TRBJ2-7; tentative D call: TRBD1 (5 bases). Trimming shortened V by 0 bases and J by 5 bases, and 11 bases separated the two germline ends. The CDR3 is 14 residues long. Germline CDR1 reads KGHSH; CDR2 reads LQKENI. The CDR3 sequence is CASSPPAGLDEQYF. The DNA for the CDR3 is TGTGCCAGCTCACCACCGGCAGGGTTGGACGAGCAGTACTTC.

This clone was observed a few times. The gene calls are TRBV29-1 and TRBJ1-2; the D gene is possibly TRBD1 (5 bases). CDR1 is SQVTM and CDR2 is ANQGSEA in the germline V gene. The CDR3 is made up of 13 amino acids. V lost 5 bases and J lost 3, with 13 bases in between. This CDR3 is CSVQFGRDYGYTF. Written as DNA, the CDR3 is TGCAGCGTTCAGTTTGGCAGGGACTATGGCTACACCTTC.

The chain links TRBV28 to TRBJ2-1; D unresolved. Germline lookup yields CDR1 MDHEN and CDR2 SYDVKM. V gave up 4 bases and J gave up 9 bases, with 16 bases separating them. The CDR3 has 14 residues. The CDR3 sequence: CASSSGFRPVEQFF. The CDR3 nucleotides are TGTGCCAGCAGTTCGGGTTTCCGGCCGGTTGAGCAGTTCTTC.

This clone appeared a few times. V and J are TRBV19 and TRBJ2-2; 8 nucleotides agree with TRBD1. The V gene end was trimmed by 11 bases and the J gene end by 2 bases; junction bases not matched to a gene: 7. CDR3 length: 14 amino acids. The germline V gene encodes CDR1 LNHDA and CDR2 SQIVND (reference sequence). The DNA for the CDR3 is TGTGCCGCTAGGGGACAGGTTAACACCGGGGAGCTGTTTTTT. As protein: CAARGQVNTGELFF.

V usage is TRBV5-4 and J usage is TRBJ2-1; D gene uncertain. The germline V and J ends were trimmed by 3 bases and 9 bases, with 13 bases remaining between them. Germline V CDR1 and CDR2: SGHNT, YYREEE (reference sequence). The CDR3 has 13 amino acids. For the CDR3, the DNA is TGTGCCAGCAGCTCCCCGTTTTGGCCTGAGCAGTTCTTC. It is translated as CASSSPFWPEQFF.

The chain links TRBV28 to TRBJ2-1; 10 nucleotides line up with TRBD2. The CDR3 length is 15 residues. The ends lost 7 bases at V and 5 bases at J; junction bases unmatched: 8. In germline, CDR1 is MDHEN, CDR2 SYDVKM. CDR3 in amino acids: CASTSGLAINNEQFF. For the CDR3, the DNA is TGTGCCAGCACCTCGGGACTAGCGATAAACAATGAGCAGTTCTTC.

This clone was detected a few times. This chain connects TRBV28 to TRBJ1-1; D might be TRBD1 (5 bases). CDR3 length: 12 amino acids. Germline V gives CDR1 MDHEN, CDR2 SYDVKM. Trimming took 10 bases from V and 4 from J, leaving 13 bases between them. Here the CDR3 DNA reads TGTGCCATCAAGGGAGGGGTCACTGAAGCTTTCTTT. Translated, it gives CAIKGGVTEAFF.

This clone was counted at least ten times. At one boundary the junction diverges from the germline segment, which might be a read error. The J gene is TRBJ2-1, the V gene TRBV5-4; tentatively, D is TRBD1 (7 bases). The CDR3 contains 14 residues. Germline loops: CDR1 SGHNT, CDR2 YYREEE (reference sequence). The CDR3 spells CASSSQGTYSEQFF. In DNA, the CDR3 is TGTGCCAGCAGCTCACAGGGGACTTACAGTGAGCAGTTCTTC.

The gene calls are TRBV28 and TRBJ1-2; 7 bases are shared with TRBD1. The V segment lost 8 bases and the J segment 0 bases; nucleotides outside the gene matches: 15. CDR3 length equals 17 residues. Per germline, CDR1 MDHEN and CDR2 SYDVKM. The CDR3 coding sequence is TGTGCCAGCGTATCAGACATCCTCGGACAGGCTAACTATGGCTACACCTTC. Translation: CASVSDILGQANYGYTF.

The chain has TRBV4-2 and TRBJ2-7, with a possible D match to TRBD2 (6 bases). Looked up from germline, CDR1 is LGHNA and CDR2 is YNFKEQ. V lost 0 bases, J lost 5 bases, and 14 bases lay in between. The CDR3 runs 15 residues. DNA for the CDR3: TGTGCCAGCAGCCAAGACAACAGGAGGGCTCACGAGCAGTACTTC. Amino acid sequence: CASSQDNRRAHEQYF.